One sample yielded the 8 T cell receptor beta chains listed below, sequenced in a study of OX40 agonist ivuxolimab in advanced cancers. Generated by immunoSEQ multiplex PCR, the TCRdb table keeps only in-frame clones and is missing some. This table holds 35,000 to 55,000 clones, 90% to 95% found once. The specimen comprised CD4+ or CD8+ T cells sorted from blood, sampled in a trial of the OX40 agonist ivuxolimab. These receptors came from an adult with an advanced solid tumor such as melanoma, head and neck, liver or kidney cancer.

The chain is built from TRBV11-2 and TRBJ2-1, with a tentative D call TRBD2 (7 bases). Germline CDR1 SGHAT, CDR2 FQNNGV. V was trimmed by 3 bases and J by 0 bases, leaving 18 bases between them. This CDR3 has 18 residues. The CDR3 is CASSFTGRELGSYNEQFF. CDR3 nucleotide sequence: TGTGCCAGCAGCTTCACAGGGCGGGAGTTAGGCTCCTACAATGAGCAGTTCTTC.

The rearrangement joins TRBV7-5 to TRBJ1-1. TRBV7-5 is termed a pseudogene. The length of the CDR3 is 18 residues. The CDR3 DNA reads as TGTGCCAGAAGCTTTGAAGAGCTGGCGAATGAGATGAACACTGAAGCTTTCTTT. Translating it yields CARSFEELANEMNTEAFF.

The chain joins TRBV11-1 to TRBJ2-3; 7 bases are shared with TRBD1. The germline CDR1 and CDR2 sequences are SGHAT and FQDESV (reference sequence). Losses at the gene ends were 6 bases for V and 5 bases for J; bases not matched to a gene: 11. The CDR3 covers 15 residues. Here the CDR3 reads CASRQTRGFRDTQYF. The CDR3 DNA is TGTGCCAGCAGGCAAACCAGGGGGTTTCGAGATACGCAGTATTTT.

The chain recombines TRBV6-4 with TRBJ2-3; TRBD2 matches 7 bases. The CDR3 covers 14 residues. The germline V gene encodes CDR1 MRHNA and CDR2 SNTAGT. With V trimmed by 0 bases and J by 4 bases, 1 base remained unmatched. This chain's CDR3 is CASSDSREPDTQYF. In DNA form, the CDR3 reads TGTGCCAGCAGTGACTCGCGGGAGCCAGATACGCAGTATTTT.

The gene calls are TRBV10-1 and TRBJ2-7; no definite D call. With 8 bases removed from V and 9 bases from J, the gap between germline ends came to 8 bases. CDR3 length: 9 amino acids. CDR1 and CDR2 (germline): WNHNN, SYGVQD (reference sequence). The CDR3 reads CASGSGQYF. The CDR3 bases are TGCGCCAGCGGTTCCGGGCAGTACTTC.

V usage is TRBV19 and J usage is TRBJ1-1; weak D call: TRBD1 (5 bases). The CDR3 extends over 14 amino acids. CDR1 and CDR2 (germline): LNHDA, SQIVND (reference sequence). Trimming cost V 10 bases and J 1 base, with 16 bases left between them. CDR3: CATLPGPKNTEAFF. The CDR3 nucleotides read TGTGCCACACTTCCGGGACCGAAGAACACTGAAGCTTTCTTT.

The rearrangement uses TRBV7-9 and TRBJ2-7; D gene uncertain. The CDR3 has 11 amino acids. The V end lost 6 bases, the J end lost 2 bases, and 5 bases lay between the germline ends. Germline values: CDR1 SEHNR, CDR2 FQNEAQ (reference sequence). The CDR3 coding sequence is TGTGCCAGCAGAAACACCTACGAGCAGTACTTC. Translation gives CASRNTYEQYF.

The chain combines TRBV6-5 with TRBJ2-1; tentative D call: TRBD1 (5 bases). Germline loops: CDR1 MNHEY, CDR2 SVGAGI. The CDR3 extends over 14 amino acids. V shed 0 bases and J shed 6 bases, with 9 bases lying between them. The CDR3 region is CASSYSGLSNEQFF. The CDR3 DNA follows: TGTGCCAGCAGTTACTCGGGGCTCTCCAATGAGCAGTTCTTC.